A selection of T cell receptor beta chains follows, all from one sample in a study of blood T cells in healthy people across ages. TCRdb used MiXCR to reprocess the 5' RACE reads, holding one entry per CDR3 protein. The sample has some 1.5 million distinct CDR3 sequences; over 25% are singletons. The sample was blood. The receptors shown here come from a woman aged 25 to 39 in good health. CDR3s include the opening cysteine and the closing phenylalanine or tryptophan. D genes are given only for firm matches. For some rows the clone size is stated as once, few or many, or as a class when expanded; others skip it.

DNA	CDR3	size	length	J	V	D
TGTGCCAGCAGTGAAGTGTCCACTGGGGCCAACGTCCTGACTTTC	CASSEVSTGANVLTF	-	15	TRBJ2-6	TRBV6-1	-
TGTGCTAGTGGTTTGGTAAGGGCCGCGAACACCGGGGAGCTGTTTTTT	CASGLVRAANTGELFF	-	16	TRBJ2-2	TRBV12-5	-
TGCCGTGCCTTAATCGAGGGACAGACTCAAGAGACCCAGTACTTC	CRALIEGQTQETQYF	-	15	TRBJ2-5	TRBV20-1	TRBD1
TGCAGTGCTTGGGCCGGTTCAGCCAAAAACATTCAGTACTTC	CSAWAGSAKNIQYF	many	14	TRBJ2-4	TRBV20-1	-
TGTGCCAGCAGCGGGGAGGCAAGTGCAGATACGCAGTATTTT	CASSGEASADTQYF	-	14	TRBJ2-3	TRBV13	-
TGCAGTGCCGGGGGCTCTTTCAATGAGCAGTACTTC	CSAGGSFNEQYF	-	12	TRBJ2-4	TRBV20-1	-
TGCAGTGCTAGAGATACGGCGATGAACACTGAAGCTTTCTTT	CSARDTAMNTEAFF	-	14	TRBJ1-1	TRBV20-1	-
TGTGCCAGCATCTTAAGAGACAGCAACACGAACACTGAAGCTTTCTTT	CASILRDSNTNTEAFF	-	16	TRBJ1-1	TRBV2	-
TGCAGTGCTCCTCGCCGGGGCGGGGGCGTGCAAGAGACCCAGTACTTC	CSAPRRGGGVQETQYF	-	16	TRBJ2-5	TRBV20-1	-
TGTGCCATCAGTGAGTCGACAGGGAAGGTAACCCGGGAGCTGTTTTTT	CAISESTGKVTRELFF	-	16	TRBJ2-2	TRBV10-3	TRBD1
TGTGCTAGTGGTTCGGGACAGGGGCGAGAAAAACTGTTTTTT	CASGSGQGREKLFF	-	14	TRBJ1-4	TRBV12-5	TRBD1
TGTGCCAGCAGCCCCCGGGGGATGTACCTCGTCTCTGGGGCCAACGTCCTGACTTTC	CASSPRGMYLVSGANVLTF	few	19	TRBJ2-6	TRBV11-2	-
TGTGCCACCCAAAGTACCCGGGACTACAATGAGCAGTTCTTC	CATQSTRDYNEQFF	few	14	TRBJ2-1	TRBV24-1	-
TGTGCCAGCAGTGAATATAATCTAGACCAAGAGACCCAGTACTTC	CASSEYNLDQETQYF	few	15	TRBJ2-5	TRBV6-1	-
TGTGCCAGCAGGGGCCAGGGTTCGAATGAGCAGTTCTTC	CASRGQGSNEQFF	-	13	TRBJ2-1	TRBV9	-
TGCAGTGCTAGGGCTAGCGACGTTACCGGGGAGCTGTTTTTT	CSARASDVTGELFF	-	14	TRBJ2-2	TRBV20-1	-
TGCAGTGCTACCGCCTCCTCGCGTGGCTACACCTTC	CSATASSRGYTF	-	12	TRBJ1-2	TRBV20-1	-
TGCGCCAGCAAAATTGGCGGCGGCTCCTACGAGCAGTACTTC	CASKIGGGSYEQYF	many	14	TRBJ2-7	TRBV5-1	-
TGTGCCGCTCGTAACGGGGGGGCCCCCTACAATGAGCAGTTCTTC	CAARNGGAPYNEQFF	-	15	TRBJ2-1	TRBV2	TRBD2
TGTGCCAGCAGCTTAGGACTTGGACTAGCGGGGGTGGGGGCCAACGTCCTGACTTTC	CASSLGLGLAGVGANVLTF	few	19	TRBJ2-6	TRBV7-2	TRBD2
TGTGCCAGCAGTGAATTTCGGGAGACTAATGAAAAACTGTTTTTT	CASSEFRETNEKLFF	few	15	TRBJ1-4	TRBV25-1	-
TGTGCCAGCAGTTACTCGGTCCTAATGAACACTGAAGCTTTCTTT	CASSYSVLMNTEAFF	once	15	TRBJ1-1	TRBV6-2/TRBV6-3	-
TGTGCCAGCAGTGAATCAAGATTTGGAGGGAACACTGAAGCTTTCTTT	CASSESRFGGNTEAFF	-	16	TRBJ1-1	TRBV25-1	-
TGCAGTGCCACAGATGGTAGCGGGAGTTACTACGAGCAGTACTTC	CSATDGSGSYYEQYF	many	15	TRBJ2-7	TRBV20-1	TRBD2
TGTGCCAGCAGCCGACCGGGGATTAATTCACCCCTCCACTTT	CASSRPGINSPLHF	few	14	TRBJ1-6	TRBV14	-
TGTGCCAGCAGCTTACAGGGGGCTAATACGCAGTATTTT	CASSLQGANTQYF	-	13	TRBJ2-3	TRBV7-2	TRBD1
TGCGCCAGCAGCCGAACTTACGGTGAGCAGTTCTTC	CASSRTYGEQFF	many	12	TRBJ2-1	TRBV4-3	-
TGTGCCAGCAGCTTATGGTCCGGGTTGGGGCGAGAGACCCAGTACTTC	CASSLWSGLGRETQYF	few	16	TRBJ2-5	TRBV13	-
TGCAGTGCTAGAGCCCAGGGGGGAGTCAATGAGCAGTTCTTC	CSARAQGGVNEQFF	many	14	TRBJ2-1	TRBV20-1	-
TGTGCCAGTAGTATTTGGGCAGGGGGCGCACGGCAGCCCCAGCATTTT	CASSIWAGGARQPQHF	-	16	TRBJ1-5	TRBV19	TRBD1
TGCGCCAGCAGCTCGGGACGGCCGCGAACAGATACGCAGTATTTT	CASSSGRPRTDTQYF	once	15	TRBJ2-3	TRBV5-1	-
TGTGCCAGCAGCTTATTAGGTACAGGGGGCGGCGGTGAGCAGTTCTTC	CASSLLGTGGGGEQFF	few	16	TRBJ2-1	TRBV7-9	TRBD1
TGTGCCAGCAACGCGGACACTGAGAGCTCTGGGGCCAACGTCCTGACTTTC	CASNADTESSGANVLTF	few	17	TRBJ2-6	TRBV7-9	-
TGTGCCAGCATATCAGGGGGTGAGCAGTTCTTC	CASISGGEQFF	-	11	TRBJ2-1	TRBV6-1	TRBD1
TGTGCCAGCAACAAGGCCCAGGGCGCGGACACTGAAGCTTTCTTT	CASNKAQGADTEAFF	-	15	TRBJ1-1	TRBV12-3/TRBV12-4	-
TGCAGTGCTCGGGGGGACAGGGGGCTGTTTTTT	CSARGDRGLFF	few	11	TRBJ2-2	TRBV20-1	TRBD1
TGTGCCAGCAGTGGGGGAACAGGGGGCTCTGGGGCCAACGTCCTGACTTTC	CASSGGTGGSGANVLTF	many	17	TRBJ2-6	TRBV2	TRBD1
TGCAGCGTCGGGAGGGTGGACGGGCAGTACTTC	CSVGRVDGQYF	-	11	TRBJ2-7	TRBV29-1	TRBD2
TGCAGTGGAGGAGCGGGTGCGGATACGCAGTATTTT	CSGGAGADTQYF	-	12	TRBJ2-3	TRBV20-1	-
TGTGCCTGGAGTGGAAACTCTGAGCAGCAGTACTTC	CAWSGNSEQQYF	-	12	TRBJ2-7	TRBV30	-
TGCGCCAGCAGCTCCGAATCTGGGGCCAACGTCCTGACTTTC	CASSSESGANVLTF	-	14	TRBJ2-6	TRBV5-1	-
TGTGCCAGCAGTGTGGCAGGGGGTTATGGCTACACCTTC	CASSVAGGYGYTF	many	13	TRBJ1-2	TRBV6-1	TRBD1
TGTGCCAGCAGCCGCGACAGGACCCCGGGTCACGAGCAGTACTTC	CASSRDRTPGHEQYF	few	15	TRBJ2-7	TRBV7-2	-
TGTGCCAGCAGTGGTAACAGGGGGCTAAACACCGGGGAGCTGTTTTTT	CASSGNRGLNTGELFF	once	16	TRBJ2-2	TRBV2	TRBD1
TGTGCCAGCAGATCACAGGGGGCGGCAGATACGCAGTATTTT	CASRSQGAADTQYF	-	14	TRBJ2-3	TRBV11-2	TRBD1